The 16 T cell receptor beta chains given below trace back to one sample, sequenced in a study of regulatory T cells in long-lasting Graves disease. Indicated time point: newly diagnosed GD, antithyroid drugs for less than 3 months. The TCR library used RNA extracted from PBMCs. Sequencing libraries for TCR beta were prepared with iRepertoire HTBI primers and Arm-PCR of CDR3 regions. Each CDR3 protein is one row after TCRdb ran MiXCR on the multiplex PCR reads. The profile covers hundreds of thousands of distinct CDR3 sequences, with roughly 15% appearing a single time and under 20% taken by the ten largest. The same data also went into a second study, on T cells in Graves' hyperthyroidism and ophthalmopathy.

Material: peripheral blood mononuclear cells (PBMCs), obtained at new diagnosis, from a patient treated with antithyroid drugs. The receptors were gathered from a woman aged 25 to 39 with Graves disease.

This clonotype was seen ten or more times. The rearrangement links TRBV12-3 or TRBV12-4 to TRBJ2-5; maybe TRBD1 (5 bases). The CDR3 covers 12 residues. V lost 6 bases to trimming and J lost 5 bases, with 10 bases between them. CDR3 sequence: CASRQGGETQYF. CDR3 DNA sequence: TGTGCCAGCAGGCAGGGTGGGGAGACCCAGTACTTC.

This clonotype was counted many times. The chain combines TRBV7-9 with TRBJ2-7; possible D gene TRBD2, 6 bases. CDR3 size: 15 residues. Looked up from germline, CDR1 is SEHNR and CDR2 is FQNEAQ (reference sequence). Trimming removed 6 bases from V and 6 bases from J, with 21 bases in between. The CDR3 loop is CASRGPGSGAFEQYF. The CDR3 nucleotides read TGTGCCAGCAGGGGGCCTGGGTCGGGAGCTTTCGAGCAGTACTTC.

A few counts support this clonotype. The V and J genes are TRBV20-1 and TRBJ2-5; D not certain. This CDR3 is built from 13 residues. Germline CDR1 reads DFQATT; CDR2 reads SNEGSKA (reference sequence). V was clipped by 1 base and J by 1 base, with 7 bases between them. The CDR3 DNA reads as TGCAGTGCTAGAGGTAGGGTCCAAGAGACCCAGTACTTC. Its translation: CSARGRVQETQYF.

The chain uses TRBV2 and TRBJ2-5, with 12 bases lining up with TRBD2. Trimming removed 5 bases from V and 4 bases from J; junction bases left unmatched: 5. The CDR3 consists of 15 residues. In germline, CDR1 is SNHLY, CDR2 FYNNEI. CDR3 protein: CASSPPGLAGETQYF. The CDR3 nucleotides read TGTGCCAGCAGTCCGCCGGGACTAGCGGGAGAGACCCAGTACTTC.

Ten or more counts support this clonotype. The chain is built from TRBV27 and TRBJ1-1; D perhaps matches TRBD1 (5 bases). Germline V gene data show CDR1 as MNHEY and CDR2 as SMNVEV (reference sequence). The germline V and J ends were trimmed by 1 base and 5 bases, with 11 bases remaining between them. The CDR3 runs to 14 residues. The CDR3 nucleotides read TGTGCCAGCAGTTTATGGGGCTCAAAGACTGAAGCTTTCTTT. It is translated as CASSLWGSKTEAFF.

In this sample, this clonotype turned up a few times. The chain combines TRBV19 with TRBJ2-2; a weak D match, TRBD1 (6 bases). This CDR3 has 16 residues. The V gene lost 4 bases and the J gene lost 2 bases, with 14 bases spanning the gap. CDR1 is LNHDA, CDR2 SQIVND, per germline (reference sequence). CDR3 DNA sequence: TGTGCCAGTAGTAGAAGACAGGCTACTAACACCGGGGAGCTGTTTTTT. This codes for CASSRRQATNTGELFF.

This clonotype was seen a handful of times. CDR3 bases: TGTGCCAGCAGCCAAGTGGGGGACTACACCGGGGAGCTGTTTTTT. It codes for CASSQVGDYTGELFF. The chain carries TRBV14 and TRBJ2-2; possible D gene TRBD2, 6 bases. Trimming shortened V by 1 base and J by 3 bases, and 9 bases separated the two germline ends. CDR1 is SGHDN, CDR2 FVKESK, per germline. The CDR3 has 15 residues. Combining the CDR3 with reference TRBV14 and TRBJ2-2 gives the whole variable domain EAGVTQFPSHSVIEKGQTVTLRCDPISGHDNLYWYRRVMGKEIKFLLHFVKESKQDESGMPNNRFLAERTGGTYSTLKVQPAELEDSGVYFCASSQVGDYTGELFFGEGSRLTVL.

The rearrangement joins TRBV11-2 to TRBJ1-3; TRBD1 matches 7 bases. Trimming at V came to 5 bases and at J to 4 bases, leaving 20 bases not matched to a gene. The CDR3 has 19 residues. From germline, CDR1 is SGHAT and CDR2 FQNNGV. CDR3 sequence: CASSEPHIGDRRAGNTIYF. The CDR3 nucleotides are TGTGCCAGCAGCGAACCACACATAGGGGACAGAAGAGCGGGAAACACCATATATTTT. Complete variable domain (other parts from reference TRBV11-2 and TRBJ1-3): EAGVAQSPRYKIIEKRQSVAFWCNPISGHATLYWYQQILGQGPKLLIQFQNNGVVDDSQLPKDRFSAERLKGVDSTLKIQPAKLEDSAVYLCASSEPHIGDRRAGNTIYFGEGSWLTVV.

In the case of this clonotype: At one end, the junction sequence differs from germline, possibly due to a read error. The chain recombines TRBV12-3 or TRBV12-4 with TRBJ2-1; 7 positions agree with TRBD2. CDR3 size: 12 residues. Written as DNA, the CDR3 is TGTGCCAGCAGTTTAACCGGGGACTACCTAGTCTTC. It encodes CASSLTGDYLVF.

In this sample, this clonotype turned up many times. This chain joins TRBV14 and TRBJ2-3; D is unclear. This CDR3 region has 14 residues. The ends were cut back, 0 bases at V and 2 bases at J, with 6 bases in the middle. Germline CDR1 is SGHDN and CDR2 is FVKESK. The CDR3 sequence is CASSQELNTDTQYF. CDR3 sequence (DNA): TGTGCCAGCAGCCAAGAACTGAACACAGATACGCAGTATTTT.

In its sample, this clonotype was seen many times. The chain links TRBV2 to TRBJ2-7; 7 bases align to TRBD1. The CDR3 is made up of 13 amino acids. From germline, CDR1 is SNHLY and CDR2 FYNNEI. With 2 bases clipped from V and 6 bases from J, the junction kept 4 bases outside the gene matches. The CDR3 bases are TGTGCCAGCAGTGAAACGAGACAGGGCGAGCAGTACTTC. As protein: CASSETRQGEQYF.

The CDR3 protein is CASSTGTSGLYEQYF. As DNA, the CDR3 is TGTGCCAGCTCGACCGGGACTAGCGGGCTCTACGAGCAGTACTTC. This chain joins TRBV18 and TRBJ2-7; TRBD2 aligns across 12 bases. Germline-derived CDR1 and CDR2 are KGHSH and LQKENI. The V and J ends lost 6 bases and 3 bases, in that order; junction bases with no gene match: 6. The length of the CDR3 is 15 residues.

Concerning this clonotype: A much larger clone sits a single nucleotide away, making a read error possible. The chain joins TRBV29-1 to TRBJ2-1, with 13 bases that match TRBD2. This CDR3 has 17 residues. The germline gives CDR1 SQVTM, CDR2 ANQGSEA. Trimming cost V 3 bases and J 4 bases; bases outside gene matches: 9. The CDR3 DNA follows: TGCAGCGTTGAGGGACTAGCGGGACTAAGCAGTTACAATGAGCAGTTCTTC. Translating it yields CSVEGLAGLSSYNEQFF.

The chain combines TRBV29-1 with TRBJ2-5, with D unclear. Trimming stripped 1 base from V and 5 bases from J, with 11 bases between. The CDR3 length is 13 residues. Per the germline V gene, CDR1 is SQVTM and CDR2 is ANQGSEA. The CDR3 here is CSVEVIELETQYF. CDR3 bases: TGCAGCGTTGAAGTAATTGAGTTGGAGACCCAGTACTTC.

The CDR3 is CATDRGFGYGYTF. In DNA form, the CDR3 reads TGTGCCACCGACCGGGGATTCGGCTATGGCTACACCTTC. The rearrangement joins TRBV3-1 to TRBJ1-2; D call uncertain. In germline, CDR1 is LGHDT, CDR2 YNNKEL (reference sequence). There are 13 residues in the CDR3. Trimming removed 10 bases from V and 4 bases from J, with 16 bases in between. Based on the CDR3 plus reference TRBV3-1 and TRBJ1-2, the full variable domain is DTAVSQTPKYLVTQMGNDKSIKCEQNLGHDTMYWYKQDSKKFLKIMFSYNNKELIINETVPNRFSPKSPDKAHLNLHINSLELGDSAVYFCATDRGFGYGYTFGSGTRLTVV.

The gene calls are TRBV6-2 or TRBV6-3 and TRBJ2-2; D is unresolved. Germline V lookup: CDR1 MNHEY, CDR2 SVGEGT. CDR3 size: 12 residues. V lost 0 bases and J 7 bases, leaving 3 bases between the germline ends. The chain's CDR3 is CASSYSVGELFF. CDR3 nucleotide sequence: TGTGCCAGCAGTTACTCTGTCGGGGAGCTGTTTTTT.